This paragraph reports one T cell receptor beta chain. The data originate from a study of cytomegalovirus exposure and HLA in healthy donors. The PCR had 60 Vbeta and 13 Jbeta primers. The assay was immunoSEQ multiplex PCR, and TCRdb's table has in-frame clones only and misses some. The data show around 110,000 clones, approximately 81% seen once. Trimming pared 0 bases from V and 0 bases from J, leaving 6 bases between. Germline CDR1 is LGHNA and CDR2 is YSLEER. This CDR3 has 16 amino acids. The V gene is TRBV4-3, the J gene TRBJ2-6; D is uncertain. The source material was PBMCs. The TCR originated in a woman in her thirties in good health and CMV-seronegative. The CDR3 DNA reads TGCGCCAGCAGCCAAGATGCCTACTCTGGGGCCAACGTCCTGACTTTC. It codes for CASSQDAYSGANVLTF.